This T cell receptor (beta chain) was sequenced for a study of patients and donors after allogeneic stem cell transplantation. From the RT-PCR reads, TCRdb called clonotypes with MiXCR, one entry per CDR3 protein. Of roughly 30,000 distinct CDR3 sequences detected, nearly 7% appear once; the ten largest clones hold about 35%. This clonotype was picked up many times. The CDR3 is made up of 14 amino acids. V lost 2 bases to trimming and J lost 0 bases, with 6 bases between them. The V gene's germline CDR1 is SGHRS and CDR2 YFSETQ. This chain joins TRBV5-1 and TRBJ2-1, with D unresolved. This sequence was found in a human donor who was either an allogeneic HSCT recipient or a stem cell or donor lymphocyte infusion donor (not recorded which). It is not recorded whose cells these are; they may come from a transplant donor. The sample consisted of blood, either unsorted or a sorted T cell fraction (not recorded which). The CDR3 loop is CASSLQSSYNEQFF. The CDR3 nucleotides are TGCGCCAGCAGCTTACAGAGCTCCTACAATGAGCAGTTCTTC.